A selection of T cell receptor beta chains follows, all from one sample in a study of T-cell reconstitution after alpha-beta-depleted transplantation in children. In TCRdb, the PCR reads were re-called with MiXCR into one record per CDR3 protein. This sample has 170,000 or so distinct CDR3 sequences, with less than 8% found just once. Material: PBMCs from the stem cell graft donor, obtained from the stem cell graft. Receptor source: a human donor who donated a stem cell graft to a child with Wiskott-Aldrich syndrome. Each CDR3 is given with its conserved first and last residue. Some rows have no size entry. The others give once, few or many, or a class for an expanded clone.

size,V,J,CDR3
many,TRBV6-2/TRBV6-3,TRBJ2-7,CASGQGLYYEQYF
many,TRBV20-1,TRBJ2-3,CSASRGADTQYF
many,TRBV12-3/TRBV12-4,TRBJ2-1,CASSLASGKAEQFF
many,TRBV13,TRBJ2-1,CASSLGGGTSGDEQFF
.,TRBV20-1,TRBJ2-4,CSAGGGTGKNIQYF
many,TRBV5-1,TRBJ2-5,CASSITGTGQETQYF
.,TRBV6-2/TRBV6-3,TRBJ2-7,CASRGRTSGTYEQYF
.,TRBV30,TRBJ1-4,CAWSRQGAFEKLFF
many,TRBV3-1,TRBJ1-2,CASSPSIGEGYTF
many,TRBV30,TRBJ2-5,CAWNSGQETQYF
many,TRBV14,TRBJ2-4,CASSPDTSGRTKNIQYF
many,TRBV11-2,TRBJ2-1,CASSPSGPYNEQFF
many,TRBV20-1,TRBJ1-5,CSARDGAGGSNSNQPQHF
many,TRBV6-5,TRBJ2-1,CASSSTGDTYNEQFF
many,TRBV12-3/TRBV12-4,TRBJ2-4,CASSLGLAGGRVAKNIQYF
.,TRBV3-1,TRBJ2-1,CASTRAHSRGEQFF
many,TRBV11-2,TRBJ2-3,CASSYRDRGPLSTDTQYF
many,TRBV12-3/TRBV12-4,TRBJ2-3,CASSLVGGTQYF
many,TRBV7-9,TRBJ2-1,CASSSPAMNYNEQFF
.,TRBV18,TRBJ2-3,CASSPPNPSTDTQYF
many,TRBV12-3/TRBV12-4,TRBJ2-5,CASSFSAETQYF
many,TRBV10-3,TRBJ2-5,CAISETRTSVETQYF
many,TRBV15,TRBJ1-2,CATSSRQKSHYGYTF
many,TRBV12-3/TRBV12-4,TRBJ1-5,CASSWTGGNQPQHF
many,TRBV28,TRBJ1-1,CASSWGGVGAEAFF
many,TRBV7-2,TRBJ2-3,CASSLLGRHISTDTQYF
many,TRBV4-3,TRBJ1-5,CASSQGLGAQPQHF
.,TRBV5-5,TRBJ2-2,CASSPTGTSGTGELFF
few,TRBV5-1,TRBJ2-7,CASSLGGLSPYEQYF
many,TRBV12-3/TRBV12-4,TRBJ2-3,CASSLGTSGSTDTQYF
many,TRBV6-5,TRBJ2-1,CASQRAHSYNEQFF
many,TRBV3-1,TRBJ1-6,CASSLQTWDSPLHF
many,TRBV28,TRBJ1-5,CASSFGLSRGNQPQHF
few,TRBV7-9,TRBJ2-3,CASSLGARSDTQYF
.,TRBV5-5,TRBJ1-2,CASSLDGRLAYGYTF
.,TRBV20-1,TRBJ2-1,CSARGVGQGAARRDNEQFF
many,TRBV5-1,TRBJ2-4,CASSLNAGLAKNIQYF
many,TRBV12-3/TRBV12-4,TRBJ2-3,CASRGPSTDTQYF
many,TRBV6-5,TRBJ2-6,CASSYVQVPSGANVLTF
many,TRBV12-3/TRBV12-4,TRBJ1-1,CASSLIRGSEAFF
many,TRBV12-3/TRBV12-4,TRBJ1-2,CASSFLRPTNYGYTF
many,TRBV5-1,TRBJ2-1,CASETSGGAYNEQFF
many,TRBV5-1,TRBJ2-4,CASSSDWGSKNIQYF
many,TRBV3-1,TRBJ2-1,CASSQDSSYNEQFF
many,TRBV29-1,TRBJ1-1,CSVRSGGNTEAFF
many,TRBV25-1,TRBJ1-3,CASSWAGGNTIYF